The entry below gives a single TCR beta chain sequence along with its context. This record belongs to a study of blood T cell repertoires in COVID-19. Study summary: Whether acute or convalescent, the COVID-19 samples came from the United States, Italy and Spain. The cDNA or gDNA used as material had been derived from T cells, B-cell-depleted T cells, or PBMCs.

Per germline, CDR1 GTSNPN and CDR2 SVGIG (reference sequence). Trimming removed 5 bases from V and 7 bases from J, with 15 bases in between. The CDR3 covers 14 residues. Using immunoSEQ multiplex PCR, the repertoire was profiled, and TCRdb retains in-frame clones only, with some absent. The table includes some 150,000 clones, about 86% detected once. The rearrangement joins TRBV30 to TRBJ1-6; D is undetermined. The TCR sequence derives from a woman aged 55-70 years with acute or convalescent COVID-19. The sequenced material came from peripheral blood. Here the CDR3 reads CAWGETWRNSPLHF. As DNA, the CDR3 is TGTGCCTGGGGAGAAACCTGGAGGAATTCACCCCTCCACTTT.